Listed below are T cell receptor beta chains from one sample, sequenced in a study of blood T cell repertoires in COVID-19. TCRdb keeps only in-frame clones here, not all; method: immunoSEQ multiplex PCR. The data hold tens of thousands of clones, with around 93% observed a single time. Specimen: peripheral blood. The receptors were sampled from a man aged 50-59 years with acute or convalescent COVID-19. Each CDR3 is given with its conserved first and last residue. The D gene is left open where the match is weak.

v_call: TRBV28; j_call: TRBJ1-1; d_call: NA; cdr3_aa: CASSADRGVAFF; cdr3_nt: TGTGCCAGCAGTGCCGACAGAGGCGTAGCTTTCTTT
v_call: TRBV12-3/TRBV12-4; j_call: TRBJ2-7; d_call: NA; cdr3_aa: CASSLYRDWEQYF; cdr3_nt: TGTGCCAGCAGTTTATACAGGGATTGGGAGCAGTACTTC
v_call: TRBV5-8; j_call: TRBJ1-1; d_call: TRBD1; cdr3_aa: CASSLLRGRTEAFF; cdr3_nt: TGTGCCAGCAGCTTACTAAGGGGGCGGACTGAAGCTTTCTTT
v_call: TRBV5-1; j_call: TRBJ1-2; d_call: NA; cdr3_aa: CASSLGTANYGYTF; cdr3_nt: TGCGCCAGCAGCTTGGGAACAGCTAACTATGGCTACACCTTC
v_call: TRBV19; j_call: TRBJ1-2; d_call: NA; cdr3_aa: CASSKRGSFGYTF; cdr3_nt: TGTGCCAGTAGTAAAAGGGGATCGTTTGGCTACACCTTC
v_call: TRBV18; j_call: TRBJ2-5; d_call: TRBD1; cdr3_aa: CASSLRTGQETQYF; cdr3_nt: TGTGCCAGCTCACTCCGGACAGGTCAAGAGACCCAGTACTTC
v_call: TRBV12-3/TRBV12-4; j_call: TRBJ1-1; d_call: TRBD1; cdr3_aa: CASSLGGQGKAFF; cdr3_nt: TGTGCCAGCAGTTTAGGAGGACAGGGGAAAGCTTTCTTT
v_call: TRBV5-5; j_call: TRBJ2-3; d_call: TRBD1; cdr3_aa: CASSLDRTGGTTDTQYF; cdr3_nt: TGTGCCAGCAGCTTGGACAGGACAGGGGGAACCACAGATACGCAGTATTTT
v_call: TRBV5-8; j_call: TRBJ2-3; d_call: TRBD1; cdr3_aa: CASTQGAPFAATQYF; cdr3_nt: TGTGCCAGCACCCAGGGGGCCCCCTTCGCGGCTACGCAGTATTTT
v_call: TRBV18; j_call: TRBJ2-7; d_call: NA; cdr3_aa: CASSFRSTYEQYF; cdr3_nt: TGTGCCAGCTCCTTTCGGAGCACCTACGAGCAGTACTTC
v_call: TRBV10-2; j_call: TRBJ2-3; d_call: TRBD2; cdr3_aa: CASTSSGGLTDTQYF; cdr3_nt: TGCGCCAGCACAAGTAGCGGGGGCCTCACAGATACGCAGTATTTT
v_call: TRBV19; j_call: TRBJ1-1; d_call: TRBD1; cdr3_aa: CASSFRDRGFQGAFF; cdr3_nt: TGTGCCAGTAGTTTCCGGGACAGGGGTTTTCAGGGAGCTTTCTTT